What follows describes a single T cell receptor (beta chain). Its antigen is still unknown. V was shortened by 0 bases and J by 7 bases, with 12 bases between the two germline ends. The CDR3 covers 14 residues. Per germline, CDR1 ENHRY and CDR2 SYGVKD. This specimen comes from a study of response to subunit inactivated influenza vaccine. Whole-study findings and limits: New T cells are recruited in small numbers by each seasonal influenza vaccination, according to the authors' suggestion.

TCRdb ran MiXCR on the RT-PCR reads and lists one entry per CDR3 protein. The sample carries around 520,000 distinct CDR3 sequences, 25% recorded once. The sample was CD4+ T cells sorted from PBMCs, taken around 5 days after vaccination. The gene calls are TRBV10-3 and TRBJ2-5; no clear D gene. This TCR derives from a man aged 45-65 years who received an inactivated influenza vaccine. CDR3: CAISESLDPGTQYF. The DNA for the CDR3 is TGTGCCATCAGTGAGTCGCTCGACCCAGGGACCCAGTACTTC.